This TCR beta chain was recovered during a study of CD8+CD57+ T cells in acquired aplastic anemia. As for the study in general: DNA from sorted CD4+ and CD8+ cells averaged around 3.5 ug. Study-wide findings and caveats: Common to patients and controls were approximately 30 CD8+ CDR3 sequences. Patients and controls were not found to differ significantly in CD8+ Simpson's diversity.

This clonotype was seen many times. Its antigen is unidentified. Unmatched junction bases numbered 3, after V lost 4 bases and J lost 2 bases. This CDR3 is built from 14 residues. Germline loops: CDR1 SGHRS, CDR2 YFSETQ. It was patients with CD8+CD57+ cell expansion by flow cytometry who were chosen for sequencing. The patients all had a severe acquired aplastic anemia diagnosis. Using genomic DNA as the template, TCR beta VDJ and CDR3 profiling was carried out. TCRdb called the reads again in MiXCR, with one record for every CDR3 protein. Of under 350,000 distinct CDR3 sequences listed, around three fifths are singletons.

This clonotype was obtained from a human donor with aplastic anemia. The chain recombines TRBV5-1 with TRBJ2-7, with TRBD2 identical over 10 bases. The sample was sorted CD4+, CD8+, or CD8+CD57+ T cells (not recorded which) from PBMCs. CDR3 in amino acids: CASSPSGSTYEQYF. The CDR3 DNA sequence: TGCGCCAGCAGCCCTAGCGGGAGCACCTACGAGCAGTACTTC.